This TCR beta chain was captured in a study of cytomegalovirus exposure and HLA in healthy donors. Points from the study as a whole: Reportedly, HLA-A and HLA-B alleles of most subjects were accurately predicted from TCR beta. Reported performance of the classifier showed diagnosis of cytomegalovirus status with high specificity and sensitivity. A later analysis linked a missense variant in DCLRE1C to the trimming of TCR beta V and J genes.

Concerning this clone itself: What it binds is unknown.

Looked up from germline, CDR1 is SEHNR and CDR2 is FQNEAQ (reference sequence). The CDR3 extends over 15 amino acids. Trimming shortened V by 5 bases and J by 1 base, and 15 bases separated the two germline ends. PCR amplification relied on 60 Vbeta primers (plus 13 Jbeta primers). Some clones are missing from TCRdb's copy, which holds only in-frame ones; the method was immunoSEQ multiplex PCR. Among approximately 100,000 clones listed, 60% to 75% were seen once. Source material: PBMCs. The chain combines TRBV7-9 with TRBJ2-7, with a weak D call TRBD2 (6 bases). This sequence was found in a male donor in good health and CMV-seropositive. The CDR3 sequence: CASSRGGLGSYEQYF. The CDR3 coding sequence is TGTGCCAGCAGCCGCGGAGGGTTAGGGTCCTACGAGCAGTACTTC.